The clone carrying this T cell receptor beta chain has only a few counts. TCRdb passed the 5' RACE reads through MiXCR, listing each CDR3 protein once. The data hold about 390,000 distinct CDR3 sequences, with approximately 15% observed a single time. The germline V and J ends were trimmed by 3 bases and 6 bases, with 9 bases remaining between them. Germline-derived CDR1 and CDR2 are SGDLS and YYNGEE. This CDR3 is built from 13 residues. This sample is drawn from a study of T-cell memory formation after mild COVID-19. Overall study context: TCR clusters were mostly confined to one donor each.

This rearrangement joins TRBV9 to TRBJ1-4; D is possibly TRBD1 (5 bases). The source is a man in his late teens or twenties who had mild COVID-19 (a few samples of this study predate the infection). Cell type and time point are not known. Source material: PBMCs or a T cell subset sorted from them (not recorded which). The CDR3 here is CASSAGTHEKLFF. The CDR3 DNA reads as TGTGCCAGCAGCGCCGGGACTCATGAAAAACTGTTTTTT.